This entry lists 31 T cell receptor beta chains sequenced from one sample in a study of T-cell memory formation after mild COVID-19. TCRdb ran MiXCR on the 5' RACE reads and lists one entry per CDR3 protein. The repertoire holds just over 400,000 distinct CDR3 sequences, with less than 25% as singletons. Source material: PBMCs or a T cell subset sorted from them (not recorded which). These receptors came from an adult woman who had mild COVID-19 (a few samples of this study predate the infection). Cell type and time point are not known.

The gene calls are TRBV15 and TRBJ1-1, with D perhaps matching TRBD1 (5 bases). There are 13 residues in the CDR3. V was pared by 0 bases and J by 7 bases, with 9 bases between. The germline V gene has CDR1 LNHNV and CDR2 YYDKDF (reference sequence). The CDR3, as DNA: TGTGCCACCAGCAGAGATCTACAGGATGAAGCTTTCTTT. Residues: CATSRDLQDEAFF.

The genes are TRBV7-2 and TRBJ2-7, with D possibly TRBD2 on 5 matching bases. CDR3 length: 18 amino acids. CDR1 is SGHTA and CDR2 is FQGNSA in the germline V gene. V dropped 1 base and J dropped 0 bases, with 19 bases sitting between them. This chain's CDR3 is CASSLGLVDGVSSYEQYF. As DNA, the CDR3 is TGTGCCAGCAGCTTAGGACTTGTAGACGGGGTGAGCTCCTACGAGCAGTACTTC.

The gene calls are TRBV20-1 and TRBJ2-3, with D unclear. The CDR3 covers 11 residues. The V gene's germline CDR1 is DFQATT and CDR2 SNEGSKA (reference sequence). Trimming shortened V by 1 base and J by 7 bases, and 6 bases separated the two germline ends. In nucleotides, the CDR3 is TGCAGTGCTAGAGGGTTGCATACGCAGTATTTT. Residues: CSARGLHTQYF.

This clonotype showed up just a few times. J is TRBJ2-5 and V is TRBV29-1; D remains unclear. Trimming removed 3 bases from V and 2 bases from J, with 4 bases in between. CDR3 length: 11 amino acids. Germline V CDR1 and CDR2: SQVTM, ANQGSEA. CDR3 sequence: CSVDDQETQYF. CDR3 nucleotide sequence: TGCAGCGTTGATGATCAAGAGACCCAGTACTTC.

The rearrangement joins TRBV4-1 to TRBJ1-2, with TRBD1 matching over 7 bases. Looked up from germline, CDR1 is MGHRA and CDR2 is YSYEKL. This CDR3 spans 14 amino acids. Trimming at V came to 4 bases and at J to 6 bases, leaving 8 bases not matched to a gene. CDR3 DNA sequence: TGCGCCAGCAGCCTCGGGACAGTCCAAAATGGCTACACCTTC. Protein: CASSLGTVQNGYTF.

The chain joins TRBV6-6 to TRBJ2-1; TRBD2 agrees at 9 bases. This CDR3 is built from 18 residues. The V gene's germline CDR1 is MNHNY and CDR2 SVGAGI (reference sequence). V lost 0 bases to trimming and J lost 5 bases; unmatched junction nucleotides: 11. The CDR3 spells CASSYSRASAGGDNEQFF. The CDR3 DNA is TGTGCCAGCAGTTACTCGAGGGCGTCAGCGGGAGGAGACAATGAGCAGTTCTTC.

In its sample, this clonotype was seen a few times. The CDR3 loop is CASSLREGGRSGYYGYTF. CDR3 DNA sequence: TGTGCCAGCAGCTTACGAGAGGGGGGGCGCAGCGGATACTATGGCTACACCTTC. The J gene is TRBJ1-2, the V gene TRBV13; possible D gene TRBD1, 6 bases. The germline V gene encodes CDR1 PRHDT and CDR2 FYEKMQ (reference sequence). The length of the CDR3 is 18 residues. Trimming cost V 2 bases and J 3 bases, with 22 bases left between them.

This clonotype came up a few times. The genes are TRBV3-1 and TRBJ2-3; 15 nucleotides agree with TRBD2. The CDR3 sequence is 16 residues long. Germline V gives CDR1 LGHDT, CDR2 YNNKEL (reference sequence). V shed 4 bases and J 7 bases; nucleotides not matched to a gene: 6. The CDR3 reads CASSRLGTSGGNTQYF. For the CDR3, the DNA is TGTGCCAGCAGCCGACTTGGGACTAGCGGGGGGAATACGCAGTATTTT.

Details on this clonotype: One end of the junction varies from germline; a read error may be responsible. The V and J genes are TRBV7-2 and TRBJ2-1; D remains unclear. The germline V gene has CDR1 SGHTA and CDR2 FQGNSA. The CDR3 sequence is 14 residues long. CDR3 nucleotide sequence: TGTTCCAGCAGCTCGCCCGGGCACTACAATGAGCAGTTCTTC. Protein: CSSSSPGHYNEQFF.

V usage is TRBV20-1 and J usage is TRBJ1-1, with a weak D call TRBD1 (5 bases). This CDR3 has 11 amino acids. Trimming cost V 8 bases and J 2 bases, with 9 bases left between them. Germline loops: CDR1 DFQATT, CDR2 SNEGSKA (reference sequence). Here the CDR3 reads CSRTPNTEAFF. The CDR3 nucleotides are TGCAGTCGGACACCTAACACTGAAGCTTTCTTT.

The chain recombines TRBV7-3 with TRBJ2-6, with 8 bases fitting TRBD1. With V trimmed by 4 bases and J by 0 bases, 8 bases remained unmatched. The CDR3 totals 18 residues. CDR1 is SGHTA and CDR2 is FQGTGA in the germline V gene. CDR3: CASSSPGQGSSGANVLTF. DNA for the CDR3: TGTGCCAGCAGCTCCCCCGGACAGGGATCCTCTGGGGCCAACGTCCTGACTTTC.

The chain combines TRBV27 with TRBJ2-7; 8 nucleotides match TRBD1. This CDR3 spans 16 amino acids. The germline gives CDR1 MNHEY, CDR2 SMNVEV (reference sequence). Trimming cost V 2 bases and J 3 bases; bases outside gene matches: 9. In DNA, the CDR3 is TGTGCCAGCAGTTTAGCCGGGACAGGCATCCTCTACGAGCAGTACTTC. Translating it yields CASSLAGTGILYEQYF.

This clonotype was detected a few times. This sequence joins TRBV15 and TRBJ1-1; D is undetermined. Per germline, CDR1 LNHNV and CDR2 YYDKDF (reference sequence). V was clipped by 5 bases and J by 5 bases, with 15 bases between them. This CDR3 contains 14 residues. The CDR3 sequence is CATSGQRYRTEAFF. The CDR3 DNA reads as TGTGCCACCAGCGGGCAGAGATATAGGACTGAAGCTTTCTTT.

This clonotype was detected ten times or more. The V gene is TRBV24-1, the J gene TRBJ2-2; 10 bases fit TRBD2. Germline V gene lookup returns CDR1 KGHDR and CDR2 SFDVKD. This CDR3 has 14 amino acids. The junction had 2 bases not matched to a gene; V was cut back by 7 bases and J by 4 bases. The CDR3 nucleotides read TGTGCCACCAGAAGCGGGAGGGGCACCGGGGAGCTGTTTTTT. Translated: CATRSGRGTGELFF.

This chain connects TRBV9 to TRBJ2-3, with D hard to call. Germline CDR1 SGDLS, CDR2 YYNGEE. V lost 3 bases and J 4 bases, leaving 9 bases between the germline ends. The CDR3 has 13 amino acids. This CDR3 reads CASSAMTADTQYF. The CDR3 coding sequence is TGTGCCAGCAGCGCCATGACGGCAGATACGCAGTATTTT.

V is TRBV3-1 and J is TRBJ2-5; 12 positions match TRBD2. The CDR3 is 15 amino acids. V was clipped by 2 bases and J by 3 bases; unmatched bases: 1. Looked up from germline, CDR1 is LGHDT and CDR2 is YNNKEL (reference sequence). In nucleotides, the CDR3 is TGTGCCAGCAGCCAAAGGACTAGCGGGGAAGAGACCCAGTACTTC. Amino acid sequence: CASSQRTSGEETQYF.

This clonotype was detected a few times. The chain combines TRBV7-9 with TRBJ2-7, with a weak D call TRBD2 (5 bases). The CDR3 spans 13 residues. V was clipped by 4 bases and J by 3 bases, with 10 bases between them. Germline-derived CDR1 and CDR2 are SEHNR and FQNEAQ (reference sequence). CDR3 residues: CASSSSGDYEQYF. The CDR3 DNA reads TGTGCCAGCAGCTCGTCCGGGGACTACGAGCAGTACTTC. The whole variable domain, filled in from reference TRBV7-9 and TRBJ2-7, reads DTGVSQNPRHKITKRGQNVTFRCDPISEHNRLYWYRQTLGQGPEFLTYFQNEAQLEKSRLLSDRFSAERPKGSFSTLEIQRTEQGDSAMYLCASSSSGDYEQYFGPGTRLTVT.

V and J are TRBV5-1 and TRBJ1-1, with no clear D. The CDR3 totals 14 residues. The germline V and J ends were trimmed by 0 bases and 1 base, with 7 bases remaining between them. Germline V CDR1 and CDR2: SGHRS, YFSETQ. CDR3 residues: CASSLEIANTEAFF. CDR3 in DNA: TGCGCCAGCAGCTTGGAAATAGCGAACACTGAAGCTTTCTTT.

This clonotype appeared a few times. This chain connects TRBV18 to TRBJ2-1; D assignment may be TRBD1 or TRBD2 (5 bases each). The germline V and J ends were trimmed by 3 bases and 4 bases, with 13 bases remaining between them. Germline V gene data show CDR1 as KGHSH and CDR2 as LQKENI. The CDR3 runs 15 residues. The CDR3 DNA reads TGTGCCAGCTCACCGTCCGCAGGGACGTACAATGAGCAGTTCTTC. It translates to CASSPSAGTYNEQFF.

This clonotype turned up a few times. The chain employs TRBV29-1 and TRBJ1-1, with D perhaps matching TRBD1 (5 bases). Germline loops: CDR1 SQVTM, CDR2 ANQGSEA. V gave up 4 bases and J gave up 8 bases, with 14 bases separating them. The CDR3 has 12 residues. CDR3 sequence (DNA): TGCAGCGTTGTAGTTTCAGGGACCGAAGCTTTCTTT. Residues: CSVVVSGTEAFF.

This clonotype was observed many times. CDR3 coding DNA: TGCGCCAGCAGCAAAGCAGGGGGTGGAGGTCCCTACGAGCAGTACTTC. This gives the protein CASSKAGGGGPYEQYF. This sequence joins TRBV4-1 and TRBJ2-7; 7 bases are a match to TRBD1. This CDR3 contains 16 residues. The germline gives CDR1 MGHRA, CDR2 YSYEKL. V was pared by 5 bases and J by 2 bases, with 12 bases of the junction left unmatched.

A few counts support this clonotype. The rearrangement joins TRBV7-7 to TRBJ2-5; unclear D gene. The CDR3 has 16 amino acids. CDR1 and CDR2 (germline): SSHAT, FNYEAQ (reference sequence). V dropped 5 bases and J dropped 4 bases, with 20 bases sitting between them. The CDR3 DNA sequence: TGTGCCAGCAGCCCCCCGGCCGGCCTCCTGGGAGAGACCCAGTACTTC. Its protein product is CASSPPAGLLGETQYF.

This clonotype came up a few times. The CDR3 loop reads CASSRTDRPPYEQYF. CDR3 bases: TGCGCCAGCAGCCGAACCGACAGGCCGCCTTACGAGCAGTACTTC. V and J are TRBV4-3 and TRBJ2-7, with D perhaps TRBD1 (6 bases). The germline V and J ends were trimmed by 4 bases and 4 bases, with 17 bases remaining between them. Germline V gene data show CDR1 as LGHNA and CDR2 as YSLEER. This CDR3 spans 15 amino acids.

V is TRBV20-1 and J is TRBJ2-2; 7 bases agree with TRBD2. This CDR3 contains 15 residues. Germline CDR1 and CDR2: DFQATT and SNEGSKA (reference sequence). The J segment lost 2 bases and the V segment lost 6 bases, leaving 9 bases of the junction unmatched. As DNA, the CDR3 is TGCAGTGCGAGACTGGCTAGCGGAAACACCGGGGAGCTGTTTTTT. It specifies CSARLASGNTGELFF.

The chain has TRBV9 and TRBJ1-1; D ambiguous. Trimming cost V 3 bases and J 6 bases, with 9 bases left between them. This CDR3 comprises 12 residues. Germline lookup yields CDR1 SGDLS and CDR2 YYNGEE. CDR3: CASSGPQAEAFF. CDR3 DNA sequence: TGTGCCAGCAGCGGGCCCCAGGCTGAAGCTTTCTTT.

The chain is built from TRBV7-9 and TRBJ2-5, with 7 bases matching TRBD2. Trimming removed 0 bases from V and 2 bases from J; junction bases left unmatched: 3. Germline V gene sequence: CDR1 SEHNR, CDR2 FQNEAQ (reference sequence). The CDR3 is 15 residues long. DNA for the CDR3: TGTGCCAGCAGCTTAGCGAGGACTAGACAAGAGACCCAGTACTTC. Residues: CASSLARTRQETQYF.

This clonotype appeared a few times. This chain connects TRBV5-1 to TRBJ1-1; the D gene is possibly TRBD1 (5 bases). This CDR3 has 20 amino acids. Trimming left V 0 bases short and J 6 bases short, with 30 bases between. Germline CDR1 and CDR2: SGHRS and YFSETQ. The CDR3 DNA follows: TGCGCCAGCAGCTTGGTCACGAGAGGGACGGGAGTCGCACATCTTCCTGAAGCTTTCTTT. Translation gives CASSLVTRGTGVAHLPEAFF.

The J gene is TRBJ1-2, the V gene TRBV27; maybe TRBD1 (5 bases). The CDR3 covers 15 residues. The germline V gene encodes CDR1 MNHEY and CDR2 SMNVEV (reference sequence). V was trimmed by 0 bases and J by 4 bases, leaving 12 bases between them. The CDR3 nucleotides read TGTGCCAGCAGTTTATCGGGGCAGGGTGTCTATGGCTACACCTTC. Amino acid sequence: CASSLSGQGVYGYTF.

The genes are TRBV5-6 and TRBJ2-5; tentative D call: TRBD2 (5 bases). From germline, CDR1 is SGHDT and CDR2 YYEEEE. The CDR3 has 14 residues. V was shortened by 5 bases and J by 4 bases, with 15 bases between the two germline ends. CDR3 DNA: TGTGCCAGCAGGCTCTCCTTTGAGGGAGAGACCCAGTACTTC. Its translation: CASRLSFEGETQYF.

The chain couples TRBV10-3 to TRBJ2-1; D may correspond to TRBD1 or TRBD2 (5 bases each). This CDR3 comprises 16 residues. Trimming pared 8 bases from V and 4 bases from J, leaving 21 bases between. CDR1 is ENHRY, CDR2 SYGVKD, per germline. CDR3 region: CAISPGAAQEYNEQFF. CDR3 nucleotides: TGTGCCATCTCCCCCGGGGCCGCACAGGAATACAATGAGCAGTTCTTC.

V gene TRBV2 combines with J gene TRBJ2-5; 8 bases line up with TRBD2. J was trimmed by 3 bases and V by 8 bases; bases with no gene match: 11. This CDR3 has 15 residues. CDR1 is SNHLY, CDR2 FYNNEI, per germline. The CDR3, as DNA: TGTGCCAGCTTCGTCTTACTAGCGGAGGAAGAGACCCAGTACTTC. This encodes CASFVLLAEEETQYF.